This TCR beta chain was retrieved from a study of blood T cell repertoires in COVID-19. Seattle's enrolled individuals joined amid active infection and were then monitored longitudinally. Germline V gene sequence: CDR1 MDHEN, CDR2 SYDVKM. With 0 bases removed from V and 0 bases from J, the gap between germline ends came to 6 bases. CDR3 length: 16 amino acids. Using immunoSEQ multiplex PCR, the repertoire was profiled, and TCRdb retains in-frame clones only, with some absent. The sample includes over 150,000 clones, around 90% of them seen just once. The sample taken for sequencing was peripheral blood. The clonotype was recovered from a man aged 55-75 years with COVID-19, enrolled during active disease. The gene calls are TRBV28 and TRBJ2-6; D not certain. The CDR3 reads CASSLWQVSGANVLTF. CDR3 in DNA: TGTGCCAGCAGTTTATGGCAGGTCTCTGGGGCCAACGTCCTGACTTTC.